The subject of this entry is one T cell receptor beta chain. Its specificity is not known. Treatment in this sample: around 19 received Ad26.COV2.S at low or high dose, single or two shots; several received placebo; per-sample allocation not given. On day 63 after the first injection, vaccine and placebo recipients gave samples. Based in Boston, the donor was an adult of 18-55 years. TCRdb's table, derived via immunoSEQ multiplex PCR, lists solely in-frame clones and lacks some. This sample has more than 300,000 clones, with about 88% found just once. The CDR3 has 15 amino acids. With V trimmed by 5 bases and J by 0 bases, 4 bases remained unmatched. The germline CDR1 and CDR2 sequences are SGHVS and FNYEAQ. These data belong to a study of Ad26.COV2.S vaccination and SARS-CoV-2 variants. Study as a whole: Donor participated within the Ad26.COV2.S arm of the COV1001 trial.

Findings and caveats of the study: Following vaccination, spike-specific CD8+ and CD4+ T cell responses reportedly exhibited substantial breadth. It was found that vaccine and placebo recipients had similar non-spike TCR breadth.

The chain carries TRBV7-6 and TRBJ1-3, with 7 bases that match TRBD1. The sequences come from peripheral blood, collected in a trial of Ad26.COV2.S vaccine versus placebo. This TCR derives from a person aged 18-65 years who received the Ad26.COV2.S COVID-19 vaccine or a placebo. In DNA form, the CDR3 reads TGTGCCAGCAGCCGGGACAGTTCCTCTGGAAACACCATATATTTT. It yields the protein CASSRDSSSGNTIYF.